One sample yielded the 32 T cell receptor beta chains listed below, sequenced in a study of T cells in Graves' hyperthyroidism and ophthalmopathy. It was RNA transcripts that yielded the amplified TCR beta CDR3 regions. The HTBI primer set drove a first-round RT-PCR of the TCR CDR3. TCRdb reprocessed the multiplex PCR reads with MiXCR, giving one entry per CDR3 protein. The sample gives around 660,000 distinct CDR3 sequences, 45% of which show up once; less than 8.5% is in the top ten. The sequenced material came from peripheral blood or thyroid tissue (not recorded which). Every receptor here comes from an adult man with Graves' disease, either hyperthyroidism or ophthalmopathy (not recorded which).

The J gene is TRBJ2-2, the V gene TRBV29-1, with 15 bases matching TRBD2. Germline loops: CDR1 SQVTM, CDR2 ANQGSEA. This CDR3 contains 16 residues. Trimming cost V 8 bases and J 1 base; bases outside gene matches: 5. The CDR3 spells CSSGLAGGQNTGELFF. CDR3 bases: TGCAGCTCGGGACTAGCGGGGGGCCAGAACACCGGGGAGCTGTTTTTT.

As to this clonotype: A read error may be the cause here, since a much bigger clone is one base away. The chain couples TRBV7-9 to TRBJ2-5, with D unclear. The V gene lost 6 bases and the J gene lost 3 bases, with 11 bases spanning the gap. The CDR3 runs 13 residues. Germline V lookup: CDR1 SEHNR, CDR2 FQNEAQ (reference sequence). The CDR3 here is CASSDPGKETQYF. The CDR3 DNA reads TGTGCCAGCAGTGACCCAGGCAAAGAGACCCAGTACTTC.

The chain carries TRBV6-6 and TRBJ1-1; D might be TRBD1 (6 bases). The CDR3 spans 14 residues. Trimming removed 2 bases from V and 4 bases from J, with 11 bases in between. From germline, CDR1 is MNHNY and CDR2 SVGAGI (reference sequence). The DNA for the CDR3 is TGTGCCAGCAGTTACCTTACAGGGAGCACTGAAGCTTTCTTT. It translates to CASSYLTGSTEAFF.

V gene TRBV10-3 combines with J gene TRBJ1-1; D gene uncertain. Trimming stripped 3 bases from V and 0 bases from J, with 8 bases between. This CDR3 region has 14 residues. Germline V gives CDR1 ENHRY, CDR2 SYGVKD. The DNA of the CDR3 is TGTGCCATCAGTGAAGTCCCCCTGAACACTGAAGCTTTCTTT. Protein sequence: CAISEVPLNTEAFF.

With regard to this clonotype: Relative to the germline gene, one junction end is altered; a read error may explain this. The rearrangement links TRBV20-1 to TRBJ1-6, with a tentative D call TRBD1 (5 bases). Germline CDR1 is DFQATT and CDR2 is SNEGSKA (reference sequence). The CDR3 spans 14 residues. CDR3 nucleotides: TGCAGCGTGCGGGTCGGGGCTTATAATTCACCCCTCCGCTTT. The encoded protein is CSVRVGAYNSPLRF.

The V gene is TRBV12-3 or TRBV12-4, the J gene TRBJ1-1; 8 bases are a match to TRBD1. The CDR3 runs to 15 residues. V lost 2 bases and J lost 1; bases outside the gene matches: 3. CDR3 in amino acids: CASSLHRGWNTEAFF. In DNA form, the CDR3 reads TGTGCCAGCAGTTTACACAGGGGGTGGAACACTGAAGCTTTCTTT.

The chain links TRBV12-3 or TRBV12-4 to TRBJ2-7; D is unclear. V was shortened by 6 bases and J by 2 bases, with 11 bases between the two germline ends. The CDR3 has 13 residues. As DNA, the CDR3 is TGTGCCAGCAGCCCGACGAGGACCTACGAGCAGTACTTC. Its translation is CASSPTRTYEQYF.

This clonotype was observed many times. The chain combines TRBV10-2 with TRBJ1-2, with D possibly matching TRBD1 (6 bases). The CDR3 runs 12 residues. Germline assignment: CDR1 WSHSY and CDR2 SAAADI. Trimming left V 5 bases short and J 4 bases short, with 8 bases between. CDR3 sequence (DNA): TGCGCCAGCAGTCAGGACAGCTATGGCTACACCTTC. Encoded protein: CASSQDSYGYTF.

This clonotype was detected only a few times. This chain links TRBV20-1 with TRBJ1-2; TRBD1 agrees at 10 bases. Germline V lookup: CDR1 DFQATT, CDR2 SNEGSKA (reference sequence). The V gene end was trimmed by 5 bases and the J gene end by 7 bases; junction bases not matched to a gene: 10. The CDR3 extends over 14 amino acids. The CDR3 here is CSAPGQGDLSGYTF. The CDR3 DNA is TGCAGTGCTCCAGGACAGGGGGATTTGTCTGGCTACACCTTC.

The rearrangement uses TRBV7-8 and TRBJ2-7, with D uncertain. V dropped 5 bases and J dropped 0 bases, with 11 bases sitting between them. This CDR3 has 14 residues. Germline CDR1 reads SGHVS; CDR2 reads FQNEAQ. The CDR3 sequence: CASSPNVGSYEQYF. The CDR3 bases are TGTGCCAGCAGCCCAAACGTGGGCTCCTACGAGCAGTACTTC.

The chain links TRBV10-3 to TRBJ2-3; D gene uncertain. CDR3 length equals 14 residues. Trimming left V 2 bases short and J 0 bases short, with 6 bases between. Per the germline V gene, CDR1 is ENHRY and CDR2 is SYGVKD. CDR3 sequence: CAISERTSTDTQYF. Written as DNA, the CDR3 is TGTGCCATCAGTGAGAGGACGAGCACAGATACGCAGTATTTT.

V gene TRBV2 combines with J gene TRBJ1-6; no firm D call. Germline CDR1 reads SNHLY; CDR2 reads FYNNEI. This CDR3 has 15 amino acids. Trimming removed 5 bases at V and 7 bases at J, with 15 bases between. In DNA form, the CDR3 reads TGTGCCAGCAGTTTAGGTCTACAGCGAAATTCACCCCTCCACTTT. Amino acid sequence: CASSLGLQRNSPLHF.

This clonotype appeared many times. The chain joins TRBV19 to TRBJ1-5; D not resolved. V was trimmed by 3 bases and J by 0 bases, leaving 12 bases between them. The CDR3 is 16 amino acids. CDR1 and CDR2 from the germline V gene are LNHDA and SQIVND (reference sequence). CDR3 nucleotide sequence: TGTGCCAGTAGTATGCTCGGACGGAATAGCAATCAGCCCCAGCATTTT. Amino acids: CASSMLGRNSNQPQHF.

On this clonotype itself: A much larger clone lies a single base off, so this may be a read error. The chain employs TRBV6-1 and TRBJ1-4; perhaps TRBD1 as D (5 bases). Germline assignment: CDR1 MNHNS and CDR2 SASEGT. V was shortened by 3 bases and J by 11 bases, with 10 bases between the two germline ends. The CDR3 consists of 12 residues. CDR3 sequence: CASSEDNRKLFF. CDR3 DNA: TGTGCCAGCAGTGAGGACAATCGGAAACTGTTTTTT.

The chain is built from TRBV7-6 and TRBJ1-2; 9 bases fit TRBD1. The CDR3 runs 16 residues. Looked up from germline, CDR1 is SGHVS and CDR2 is FNYEAQ. Germline trimming cut 3 bases from V and 8 bases from J; bases unmatched to any gene: 13. The CDR3 reads CASSFAWGQGHYGYTF. CDR3 DNA sequence: TGTGCCAGCAGCTTTGCTTGGGGACAGGGTCATTACGGCTACACCTTC. Full variable domain (outside the CDR3, taken from reference TRBV7-6 and TRBJ1-2): GAGVSQSPRYKVTKRGQDVALRCDPISGHVSLYWYRQALGQGPEFLTYFNYEAQQDKSGLPNDRFSAERPEGSISTLTIQRTEQRDSAMYRCASSFAWGQGHYGYTFGSGTRLTVV.

This clonotype was detected many times. The chain has TRBV29-1 and TRBJ2-7, with 14 bases matching TRBD2. Germline V lookup: CDR1 SQVTM, CDR2 ANQGSEA. There are 16 residues in the CDR3. Losses at the gene ends were 6 bases for V and 5 bases for J; bases not matched to a gene: 12. For the CDR3, the DNA is TGCAGCGTCGCGGGGGGACTAGCGGGAGAGGCGGACGAGCAGTACTTC. Translating gives CSVAGGLAGEADEQYF.

This clonotype showed up just a few times. The J gene is TRBJ1-5, the V gene TRBV9; TRBD1 matches 8 bases. Trimming removed 4 bases from V and 7 bases from J; junction bases left unmatched: 7. This CDR3 contains 14 residues. The germline CDR1 and CDR2 sequences are SGDLS and YYNGEE. CDR3 protein: CASSQDRTGQPQHF. The CDR3 region has the DNA TGTGCCAGCAGCCAAGATAGGACAGGGCAGCCCCAGCATTTT.

The table lists this clonotype with a count of one. A much larger clone differs by one base, so this may be a read error. The chain carries TRBV29-1 and TRBJ2-5; D remains unclear. V dropped 6 bases and J dropped 5 bases, with 19 bases sitting between them. Germline V CDR1 and CDR2: SQVTM, ANQGSEA. The CDR3 covers 14 residues. CDR3 nucleotides: TGCAGCGTCCCCCACTGGCCGAGCCATGAGACCCAGTACTTC. Translation: CSVPHWPSHETQYF.

The genes are TRBV19 and TRBJ1-4; D possibly corresponds to TRBD1 (5 bases). Germline CDR1 is LNHDA and CDR2 is SQIVND (reference sequence). There are 17 residues in the CDR3. V lost 3 bases and J lost 5, with 19 bases in between. CDR3 sequence (DNA): TGTGCCAGTAGTATTGGTGAGGGGTTAGCAAAAAATGAAAAACTGTTTTTT. It codes for CASSIGEGLAKNEKLFF.

The V and J genes are TRBV29-1 and TRBJ2-3; no clear D gene. Germline V gene sequence: CDR1 SQVTM, CDR2 ANQGSEA. V was clipped by 5 bases and J by 3 bases, with 6 bases between them. The CDR3 is made up of 11 amino acids. CDR3 nucleotide sequence: TGCAGCGTTCAAACGACAGATACGCAGTATTTT. Its translation is CSVQTTDTQYF.

With regard to this clonotype: A much larger clone differs from this one at a single base, so this may be a read error. The chain carries TRBV7-3 and TRBJ2-2; D possibly matches TRBD1 or TRBD2 (5 bases each). Germline loops: CDR1 SGHTA, CDR2 FQGTGA. The CDR3 spans 14 residues. CDR3 bases: TGTGCCAGCAGCTTAAGTCAGGACACCGGGAAGCTGTTTTTT. Protein sequence: CASSLSQDTGKLFF.

This clonotype was seen ten or more times. The CDR3 here is CATSRGGGAGDGYTF. In DNA form, the CDR3 reads TGTGCCACCAGCAGAGGAGGGGGCGCAGGGGATGGCTACACCTTC. The rearrangement links TRBV15 to TRBJ1-2; 7 nucleotides match TRBD1. The germline V gene encodes CDR1 LNHNV and CDR2 YYDKDF (reference sequence). This CDR3 is built from 15 residues. After removal of 1 base from V and 6 bases from J, the junction contained 8 bases not matched to a gene.

This clonotype occurred many times. The chain has TRBV2 and TRBJ1-5; no definite D call. Between the trimmed V and J ends, which lost 2 bases and 0 bases, there was a span of 5 bases. Germline assignment: CDR1 SNHLY and CDR2 FYNNEI. The CDR3 extends over 14 amino acids. DNA of the CDR3: TGTGCCAGCAGTGAACCCATTAGCAATCAGCCCCAGCATTTT. It encodes CASSEPISNQPQHF.

This rearrangement joins TRBV19 to TRBJ1-6; 9 bases are shared with TRBD1. Germline V lookup: CDR1 LNHDA, CDR2 SQIVND (reference sequence). Trimming cost V 5 bases and J 10 bases; bases outside gene matches: 6. The CDR3 extends over 14 amino acids. As DNA, the CDR3 is TGTGCCAGTAGTCCATGGACAGGGGACTCACCCCTCCACTTT. Protein: CASSPWTGDSPLHF.

This chain connects TRBV10-3 to TRBJ1-1, with a possible D match to TRBD1 (6 bases). Trimming shortened V by 0 bases and J by 2 bases, and 13 bases separated the two germline ends. CDR3 length equals 16 residues. Per germline, CDR1 ENHRY and CDR2 SYGVKD. The CDR3 loop reads CAISESGNRANTEAFF. CDR3 nucleotide sequence: TGTGCCATCAGTGAGTCCGGGAACAGGGCAAACACTGAAGCTTTCTTT.

This clonotype occurred many times. This chain links TRBV6-1 with TRBJ1-4; D is perhaps TRBD1 (6 bases). V was shortened by 2 bases and J by 6 bases, with 10 bases between the two germline ends. The germline gives CDR1 MNHNS, CDR2 SASEGT. CDR3 length: 14 amino acids. CDR3 bases: TGTGCCAGCAGTGAAAGGGGGACGGATGAAAAACTGTTTTTT. This encodes CASSERGTDEKLFF.

This clonotype has only one observation. V and J are TRBV24-1 and TRBJ2-6, with D perhaps matching TRBD1 (6 bases). Germline CDR1 KGHDR, CDR2 SFDVKD. There are 15 residues in the CDR3. V was pared by 5 bases and J by 4 bases, with 11 bases between. The CDR3 DNA is TGTGCCACCAGTGCTAACAGGGCAGGGGCCAACGTCCTGACTTTC. Translating gives CATSANRAGANVLTF.

The chain uses TRBV19 and TRBJ1-5; TRBD1 might be the D (5 bases). The CDR3 covers 17 residues. The V and J ends lost 5 bases and 4 bases respectively, with 21 bases between them. In germline, CDR1 is LNHDA, CDR2 SQIVND (reference sequence). CDR3 DNA sequence: TGTGCCAGTAGTCCTCCGGGACGAGGCCGGGGGAATCAGCCCCAGCATTTT. It specifies CASSPPGRGRGNQPQHF.

The gene calls are TRBV9 and TRBJ2-5; D may be TRBD1 (6 bases). The ends were cut back, 0 bases at V and 2 bases at J, with 20 bases in the middle. Germline V gene lookup returns CDR1 SGDLS and CDR2 YYNGEE. There are 18 residues in the CDR3. The CDR3 sequence: CASSVDGRQVGDQETQYF. CDR3 in DNA: TGTGCCAGCAGCGTAGACGGTCGACAGGTGGGAGATCAAGAGACCCAGTACTTC.

The genes are TRBV2 and TRBJ1-2; D is perhaps TRBD1 (5 bases). Germline V lookup: CDR1 SNHLY, CDR2 FYNNEI. CDR3 length: 13 amino acids. Trimming pared 7 bases from V and 3 bases from J, leaving 12 bases between. CDR3 DNA sequence: TGTGCCAGCACTCAGGGTCGGCACTATGGCTACACCTTC. Amino acids: CASTQGRHYGYTF.

This clonotype has at least ten counts. The chain is built from TRBV25-1 and TRBJ1-1; D gene uncertain. The CDR3 has 16 amino acids. Germline lookup yields CDR1 MGHDK and CDR2 SYGVNS. V was trimmed by 1 base and J by 0 bases, leaving 12 bases between them. The CDR3 reads CASSELGKQLNTEAFF. CDR3 bases: TGTGCCAGCAGTGAATTAGGAAAACAGCTGAACACTGAAGCTTTCTTT.

This clonotype came up a few times. J is TRBJ1-1 and V is TRBV5-1; 8 bases align to TRBD1. From germline, CDR1 is SGHRS and CDR2 YFSETQ. CDR3 length: 14 amino acids. J gave up 1 base and V 4 bases, and 3 bases lay outside the gene matches. CDR3 loop: CASSDTGGNTEAFF. The CDR3 coding sequence is TGCGCCAGCAGCGATACAGGGGGGAACACTGAAGCTTTCTTT.